This T cell receptor (beta chain) was identified in a study of shared clonotypes between healthy human individuals. This clone was observed a few times. The antigen is unknown. Study-level findings and limits: The low donor count limited represented genetic and exposure-history diversity.

The repertoire was sequenced with immunoSEQ multiplex PCR; TCRdb's copy has only in-frame clones and lacks some. The profile shows roughly 1,100,000 clones, under 80% of them singletons. With 0 bases removed from V and 0 bases from J, the gap between germline ends came to 6 bases. The CDR3 totals 14 residues. Germline V gives CDR1 SGHRS, CDR2 YFSETQ. The TCR comes from a man between 18 and 29 years old in good health. This chain joins TRBV5-1 and TRBJ2-5; D perhaps matches TRBD1 (5 bases). The sample was memory CD4+ T cells sorted from blood. As to subset: CD45RA-negative fraction. CDR3 region: CASSLEGNQETQYF. The CDR3 bases are TGCGCCAGCAGCTTGGAGGGGAACCAAGAGACCCAGTACTTC.